One and the same sample provided the 9 T cell receptor beta chains below, sequenced in a study of blood T cell repertoires in COVID-19. Measured with immunoSEQ multiplex PCR; TCRdb has only the in-frame clones, and not every one. The repertoire has about 200,000 clones, around nine tenths of them found once; the top ten carry about 2.9%. Sequenced input: peripheral blood. The receptor source for this set is a man aged 60-69 years with acute or convalescent COVID-19.

This chain connects TRBV11-2 to TRBJ2-2; D is undetermined. Trimming took off 5 bases at V and 1 base at J, with 11 bases between the two ends. Per germline, CDR1 SGHAT and CDR2 FQNNGV. The CDR3 consists of 15 residues. CDR3 region: CASSRGSWNTGELFF. The CDR3 DNA sequence: TGTGCCAGCAGCCGAGGCAGCTGGAACACCGGGGAGCTGTTTTTT.

The CDR3 sequence is CASREGETQYF. The CDR3 DNA follows: TGTGCCAGCAGGGAGGGGGAGACCCAGTACTTC. J is TRBJ2-5 and V is TRBV28; D may be TRBD2 (6 bases). CDR1 MDHEN and CDR2 SYDVKM come from the germline V gene. The CDR3 length is 11 residues. Trimming took off 6 bases at V and 5 bases at J, with 7 bases between the two ends.

V usage is TRBV9 and J usage is TRBJ1-1; 10 bases are a match to TRBD1. The CDR3 has 16 residues. Germline values: CDR1 SGDLS, CDR2 YYNGEE. Unmatched junction bases numbered 10, after V lost 4 bases and J lost 4 bases. This CDR3 is CASSSGVRDRGTEAFF. CDR3 coding DNA: TGTGCCAGCAGCTCAGGGGTCAGGGACAGGGGCACTGAAGCTTTCTTT.

This clone was seen more than once but under ten times. This chain joins TRBV13 and TRBJ2-5, with 8 bases fitting TRBD1. V shed 5 bases and J 5 bases; nucleotides not matched to a gene: 10. Germline values: CDR1 PRHDT, CDR2 FYEKMQ (reference sequence). This CDR3 spans 15 amino acids. The CDR3 region has the DNA TGTGCCAGCAGCACGAGGGCAGGGGGCAGGGAGACCCAGTACTTC. This translates into CASSTRAGGRETQYF.

The chain couples TRBV6-1 to TRBJ1-5, with 9 positions matching TRBD1. Germline V lookup: CDR1 MNHNS, CDR2 SASEGT. CDR3 length: 16 amino acids. V lost 4 bases, J lost 0 bases, and 4 bases stayed unmatched. CDR3 nucleotide sequence: TGTGCCAGCAGTGCCACAGGGGGCAATAGCAATCAGCCCCAGCATTTT. It encodes CASSATGGNSNQPQHF.

This chain uses TRBV18 with TRBJ2-2, with TRBD1 matching over 7 bases. Trimming at V came to 3 bases and at J to 2 bases, leaving 3 bases not matched to a gene. The CDR3 loop spans 15 amino acids. Germline V lookup: CDR1 KGHSH, CDR2 LQKENI. The CDR3 reads CASSPGQQNTGELFF. The CDR3 DNA follows: TGTGCCAGCTCACCGGGACAGCAAAACACCGGGGAGCTGTTTTTT.

The chain uses TRBV6-5 and TRBJ2-3, with 12 bases fitting TRBD2. Germline CDR1 and CDR2: MNHEY and SVGAGI. V gave up 8 bases and J gave up 3 bases; unmatched junction bases: 6. There are 15 residues in the CDR3. CDR3 in amino acids: CASDGLAGITDTQYF. The CDR3 bases are TGTGCCAGCGACGGACTAGCGGGGATAACAGATACGCAGTATTTT.

This sequence joins TRBV27 and TRBJ1-6, with 7 bases aligning to TRBD1. The CDR3 consists of 14 residues. Germline V lookup: CDR1 MNHEY, CDR2 SMNVEV (reference sequence). V lost 5 bases and J lost 6; bases outside the gene matches: 4. This CDR3 reads CASSIGQVNSPLHF. The CDR3 nucleotides read TGTGCCAGCAGTATTGGACAGGTTAATTCACCCCTCCACTTT.

The V and J genes are TRBV10-3 and TRBJ1-6, with 10 nucleotides matching TRBD1. The CDR3 totals 14 residues. CDR1 and CDR2 from the germline V gene are ENHRY and SYGVKD. Germline trimming cut 6 bases from V and 7 bases from J; bases unmatched to any gene: 3. CDR3 in DNA: TGTGCCATCAGGGACAGGGGGATCAATTCACCCCTCCACTTT. Translating gives CAIRDRGINSPLHF.